The 15 T cell receptor beta chains listed next were all sequenced from one sample in a study of low-dose radiotherapy and immunotherapy resistance in tumors. Covering alpha and beta chains, TRAV- and TRBV-specific primers were used for the first-strand cDNA. With a V-primer adapter and a constant-region primer, TCRs were amplified for roughly 20 PCR cycles. Each CDR3 protein gets one entry after TCRdb re-called the reads with MiXCR. The sample has under 90,000 distinct CDR3 sequences; around 31% are singletons. Time point meaning: before trial treatment. Sequencing used PBMCs, obtained before treatment. All receptors derive from a female donor with ovarian cancer.

In this sample, this clonotype turned up many times. The V call is TRBV15, the J call TRBJ2-2; TRBD1 is a possible D gene (6 bases). Trimming removed 0 bases from V and 7 bases from J, with 12 bases in between. Germline V gene data show CDR1 as LNHNV and CDR2 as YYDKDF (reference sequence). This CDR3 contains 15 residues. The CDR3 DNA is TGTGCCACCAGCAGAGAACAGGGTATAATCGGGGAGCTGTTTTTT. It yields the protein CATSREQGIIGELFF.

This clonotype was detected only once. A far bigger clonotype differs at one base, so this is likely a read error. The V gene is TRBV4-1, the J gene TRBJ2-1, with TRBD2 matching over 8 bases. V dropped 0 bases and J dropped 13; count of bases not matched to a gene: 23. Germline values: CDR1 MGHRA, CDR2 YSYEKL. The CDR3 has 19 residues. CDR3: CASSQDPPSASGPQETQFF. CDR3 coding DNA: TGCGCCAGCAGCCAAGATCCTCCTTCCGCTAGCGGGCCACAAGAGACCCAGTTCTTC.

This clonotype has a count of ten or more. The rearrangement joins TRBV6-4 to TRBJ1-5; perhaps TRBD1 as D (5 bases). The CDR3 consists of 17 residues. CDR1 and CDR2 from the germline V gene are MRHNA and SNTAGT. Trimming pared 8 bases from V and 2 bases from J, leaving 22 bases between. As DNA, the CDR3 is TGTGCCAGCGGGACGAATATAACTTTCTTCGGCAATCAGCCCCAGCATTTT. Amino acids: CASGTNITFFGNQPQHF.

This clonotype was picked up many times. The chain uses TRBV2 and TRBJ2-3; D ambiguous. Germline lookup yields CDR1 SNHLY and CDR2 FYNNEI. Trimming removed 7 bases at V and 1 base at J, with 9 bases between. CDR3 size: 13 residues. The CDR3 spells CASTSSRTDTQYF. DNA for the CDR3: TGTGCCAGCACTTCTTCCCGCACAGATACGCAGTATTTT.

In nucleotides, the CDR3 is TGTGCCAGCAGCTTTTTCGTTGAGGATGAGCAGTTCTTC. It yields the protein CASSFFVEDEQFF. This chain links TRBV7-2 with TRBJ2-1, with D unclear. V was shortened by 3 bases and J by 8 bases, with 11 bases between the two germline ends. Germline CDR1 SGHTA, CDR2 FQGNSA. The CDR3 extends over 13 amino acids.

Concerning this clonotype itself: A far larger clone is just one base off, so this is likely a read error. The chain couples TRBV6-2 or TRBV6-3 to TRBJ2-1; 13 bases agree with TRBD2. The CDR3 length is 16 residues. J lost 10 bases, V lost 5 bases, and 11 bases had no gene match. Germline V gives CDR1 MNHEY, CDR2 SVGEGT. CDR3: CASSTPGLAGVYEQFF. CDR3 coding DNA: TGTGCCAGCAGTACACCAGGACTAGCGGGAGTGTACGAGCAGTTCTTC.

This clonotype appeared many times. The chain combines TRBV24-1 with TRBJ1-5, with TRBD1 matching over 7 bases. Germline values: CDR1 KGHDR, CDR2 SFDVKD. The CDR3 loop spans 16 amino acids. The trim removed 4 bases at V and 4 bases at J, leaving 9 bases unmatched. Written as DNA, the CDR3 is TGTGCCACCAGTGACCCGATCAGGGGGACGAATCAGCCCCAGCATTTT. Its translation: CATSDPIRGTNQPQHF.

Comment on this clonotype: A far more abundant clone sits one base away, making this likely a read error. The chain employs TRBV20-1 and TRBJ2-1; TRBD1 agrees at 7 bases. V shed 3 bases and J 13 bases; nucleotides not matched to a gene: 15. CDR1 is DFQATT and CDR2 is SNEGSKA in the germline V gene (reference sequence). The CDR3 has 14 amino acids. In DNA, the CDR3 is TGCAGTGCTAGGAACAGGGGACCGAAAGAGACCCAGTTCTTC. Protein sequence: CSARNRGPKETQFF.

This clonotype has at least ten counts. The V and J genes are TRBV7-2 and TRBJ2-1, with 10 bases fitting TRBD1. Germline trimming cut 0 bases from V and 2 bases from J; bases unmatched to any gene: 4. There are 17 residues in the CDR3. Germline values: CDR1 SGHTA, CDR2 FQGNSA. The DNA of the CDR3 is TGTGCCAGCAGCTTAGCCCCGGGACAGGGGCCCTACAATGAGCAGTTCTTC. It yields the protein CASSLAPGQGPYNEQFF.

The gene calls are TRBV28 and TRBJ2-3, with TRBD2 identical over 10 bases. Germline V CDR1 and CDR2: MDHEN, SYDVKM. With V trimmed by 6 bases and J by 0 bases, 6 bases remained unmatched. The CDR3 extends over 16 amino acids. In nucleotides, the CDR3 is TGTGCCAGCAGCACTAGCGGGGTAGCTAGCACAGATACGCAGTATTTT. Protein: CASSTSGVASTDTQYF. Variable domain in full (rest from reference TRBV28 and TRBJ2-3): DVKVTQSSRYLVKRTGEKVFLECVQDMDHENMFWYRQDPGLGLRLIYFSYDVKMKEKGDIPEGYSVSREKKERFSLILESASTNQTSMYLCASSTSGVASTDTQYFGPGTRLTVL.

V and J are TRBV20-1 and TRBJ1-5; D not certain. Trimming cost V 0 bases and J 4 bases, with 7 bases left between them. The CDR3 is made up of 13 amino acids. Germline CDR1 and CDR2: DFQATT and SNEGSKA (reference sequence). CDR3 amino acids: CSAREGGNQPQHF. The CDR3 coding sequence is TGCAGTGCTAGAGAAGGCGGGAATCAGCCCCAGCATTTT.

The sample holds many counts of this clonotype. The chain combines TRBV28 with TRBJ2-2, with 7 bases lining up with TRBD1. After removal of 4 bases from V and 6 bases from J, the junction contained 2 bases not matched to a gene. The CDR3 spans 13 residues. Per germline, CDR1 MDHEN and CDR2 SYDVKM. DNA of the CDR3: TGTGCCAGCAGTTCAGGGGGTGCCGGGGAGCTGTTTTTT. This sequence encodes CASSSGGAGELFF.

This clonotype was seen ten or more times. The chain employs TRBV3-1 and TRBJ2-5; 9 bases align to TRBD2. Germline loops: CDR1 LGHDT, CDR2 YNNKEL (reference sequence). The CDR3 consists of 17 residues. V trimming: 0 bases; J trimming: 3 bases; junction bases outside the gene matches: 8. This CDR3 is CASSQDWGGGAEETQYF. Written as DNA, the CDR3 is TGTGCCAGCAGCCAAGATTGGGGCGGGGGGGCGGAAGAGACCCAGTACTTC.

This clonotype is a singleton in its sample. This chain uses TRBV5-4 with TRBJ2-7; TRBD2 is a possible D gene (5 bases). Between the trimmed V and J ends, which lost 4 bases and 1 base, there was a span of 15 bases. Germline V CDR1 and CDR2: SGHNT, YYREEE (reference sequence). The CDR3 extends over 15 amino acids. This CDR3 reads CASSPRGKGSYEQYF. CDR3 bases: TGTGCCAGCAGCCCGAGAGGGAAAGGGTCCTACGAGCAGTACTTC.

Comment on this clonotype: Since a much larger clone is just one base distant, this may be a read error. The chain employs TRBV20-1 and TRBJ2-3; D may correspond to TRBD1 or TRBD2 (5 bases each). The length of the CDR3 is 14 residues. Germline V lookup: CDR1 DFQATT, CDR2 SNEGSKA (reference sequence). The CDR3 coding sequence is TGCTGTGCTAGCCCCGGGGCGGGCACAGATACGCAGTATTTT. This encodes CCASPGAGTDTQYF.